These 20 T cell receptor beta chains came from one sample sequenced in a study of cytomegalovirus exposure and HLA in healthy donors. Generated by immunoSEQ multiplex PCR, the TCRdb table keeps only in-frame clones and is missing some. The sample comprises 110,000 to 150,000 clones, approximately 89% of which are singletons, and under 0.8% rests with the top ten. The specimen was PBMCs. The receptors come from a man aged 18 to 29 in good health and CMV-seronegative.

The V call is TRBV25-1, the J call TRBJ1-2; tentatively, D is TRBD1 (6 bases). The CDR3 totals 16 residues. CDR1 is MGHDK, CDR2 SYGVNS, per germline. Trimming pared 3 bases from V and 7 bases from J, leaving 21 bases between. The CDR3 loop is CASSDGGGAFLSGYTF. In nucleotides, the CDR3 is TGTGCCAGCAGTGACGGGGGGGGCGCGTTCCTCAGTGGCTACACCTTC.

The chain uses TRBV11-2 and TRBJ2-2; the D gene is possibly TRBD1 (6 bases). Germline CDR1 reads SGHAT; CDR2 reads FQNNGV. V was clipped by 7 bases and J by 6 bases, with 21 bases between them. This CDR3 contains 16 residues. CDR3 region: CASTSYGQGSPGELFF. CDR3 in DNA: TGTGCCAGCACCTCCTACGGGCAGGGGTCTCCCGGGGAGCTGTTTTTT.

V and J are TRBV5-4 and TRBJ1-1; 7 bases match TRBD1. This CDR3 region has 16 residues. Germline V lookup: CDR1 SGHNT, CDR2 YYREEE (reference sequence). The trim removed 0 bases at V and 6 bases at J, leaving 11 bases unmatched. CDR3 in DNA: TGTGCCAGCAGCTTGGTGGCAGGGGGTATCGAGCCTGAAGCTTTCTTT. This translates into CASSLVAGGIEPEAFF.

This clone has more than one count but fewer than ten. This chain links TRBV30 with TRBJ1-6; maybe TRBD1 (5 bases). CDR1 and CDR2 from the germline V gene are GTSNPN and SVGIG (reference sequence). CDR3 length: 14 residues. V was clipped by 0 bases and J by 8 bases, with 11 bases between them. CDR3 sequence: CAWSVPLGDSPLHF. The DNA for the CDR3 is TGTGCCTGGAGTGTACCTTTAGGGGATTCACCCCTCCACTTT.

This clone was observed once. The V gene is TRBV11-2, the J gene TRBJ2-1, with TRBD2 matching 12 bases. CDR3 length: 16 amino acids. Per germline, CDR1 SGHAT and CDR2 FQNNGV. Trimming at V came to 1 base and at J to 4 bases, leaving 2 bases not matched to a gene. The CDR3 DNA reads TGTGCCAGCAGCTTAGGGCTAGCGGGGGGGTACAATGAGCAGTTCTTC. Protein sequence: CASSLGLAGGYNEQFF.

For the CDR3, the DNA is TGTGCCAGTAGTCCACAAGGGACAGGGTTTCCTCAGCCCCAGCATTTT. Amino acids: CASSPQGTGFPQPQHF. The chain links TRBV19 to TRBJ1-5; 9 bases align to TRBD1. V lost 5 bases and J lost 6; bases outside the gene matches: 11. The CDR3 loop spans 16 amino acids. Germline loops: CDR1 LNHDA, CDR2 SQIVND (reference sequence).

The V and J genes are TRBV6-6 and TRBJ1-2; 7 bases are shared with TRBD1. CDR1 is MNHNY and CDR2 is SVGAGI in the germline V gene (reference sequence). Trimming cost V 2 bases and J 2 bases; bases outside gene matches: 8. The CDR3 contains 16 residues. CDR3 nucleotides: TGTGCCAGCAGTTACGGGACAGATCTGGGGAACTATGGCTACACCTTC. Translation: CASSYGTDLGNYGYTF.

This clone turned up a few times. V usage is TRBV15 and J usage is TRBJ1-6; D call uncertain. The CDR3 has 15 amino acids. CDR1 is LNHNV and CDR2 is YYDKDF in the germline V gene (reference sequence). With 1 base removed from V and 11 bases from J, the gap between germline ends came to 15 bases. CDR3 loop: CATSRAQRGSPPLHF. CDR3 nucleotides: TGTGCCACCAGCAGAGCCCAGAGAGGTTCTCCACCCCTCCACTTT.

This clone was seen a handful of times. The genes are TRBV27 and TRBJ1-5; no reliable D call. The V and J ends lost 6 bases and 2 bases respectively, with 8 bases between them. Germline CDR1 and CDR2: MNHEY and SMNVEV (reference sequence). This CDR3 is 13 amino acids long. The CDR3 DNA reads as TGTGCCAGCAGGCGGGGTGGCAATCAGCCCCAGCATTTT. It translates to CASRRGGNQPQHF.

This clone was counted a single time. This rearrangement joins TRBV5-1 to TRBJ2-7; 8 nucleotides line up with TRBD1. Germline trimming cut 0 bases from V and 2 bases from J; bases unmatched to any gene: 4. CDR3 size: 15 residues. The germline gives CDR1 SGHRS, CDR2 YFSETQ. As DNA, the CDR3 is TGCGCCAGCAGCTTGGGTGGGACAGGCACCTACGAGCAGTACTTC. It yields the protein CASSLGGTGTYEQYF.

The chain employs TRBV19 and TRBJ2-3; a possible D gene is TRBD1 (5 bases). The germline V and J ends were trimmed by 0 bases and 2 bases, with 9 bases remaining between them. The V gene's germline CDR1 is LNHDA and CDR2 SQIVND (reference sequence). CDR3 length equals 15 residues. Here the CDR3 DNA reads TGTGCCAGTAGTATAGACACAGGCTACACAGATACGCAGTATTTT. It translates to CASSIDTGYTDTQYF.

The chain employs TRBV18 and TRBJ1-3; 9 bases align to TRBD1. V gave up 4 bases and J gave up 1 base; unmatched junction bases: 2. CDR1 KGHSH and CDR2 LQKENI come from the germline V gene. The CDR3 covers 15 residues. This CDR3 reads CASSRGQGSGNTIYF. CDR3 in DNA: TGTGCCAGCTCACGGGGACAGGGATCTGGAAACACCATATATTTT.

The chain is built from TRBV5-4 and TRBJ1-2; 7 bases agree with TRBD1. The CDR3 length is 15 residues. J was trimmed by 4 bases and V by 2 bases; bases with no gene match: 8. Per germline, CDR1 SGHNT and CDR2 YYREEE (reference sequence). CDR3 DNA sequence: TGTGCCAGCAGCTTTGACAGGGCCGGGAGCTATGGCTACACCTTC. Its protein product is CASSFDRAGSYGYTF. The full variable domain, in which reference TRBV5-4 and TRBJ1-2 provide the parts outside the CDR3, is ETGVTQSPTHLIKTRGQQVTLRCSSQSGHNTVSWYQQALGQGPQFIFQYYREEENGRGNFPPRFSGLQFPNYSSELNVNALELDDSALYLCASSFDRAGSYGYTFGSGTRLTVV.

The chain uses TRBV10-3 and TRBJ2-5; TRBD2 matches 14 bases. Unmatched junction bases numbered 13, after V lost 5 bases and J lost 5 bases. This CDR3 is 18 amino acids long. In germline, CDR1 is ENHRY, CDR2 SYGVKD. CDR3 loop: CAISPAAGLAGDTETQYF. The CDR3 region has the DNA TGTGCCATCAGTCCGGCGGCGGGACTAGCGGGAGATACGGAGACCCAGTACTTC.

The V call is TRBV12-5, the J call TRBJ2-3; D gene unclear. The germline V gene encodes CDR1 LGHNT and CDR2 FRNRAP. This CDR3 region has 11 residues. In DNA, the CDR3 is TGTGCCGCTAGAGAAGGTGATACGCAGTATTTT. This codes for CAAREGDTQYF.

V is TRBV7-6 and J is TRBJ2-2; D ambiguous. The germline V gene encodes CDR1 SGHVS and CDR2 FNYEAQ. Trimming took off 4 bases at V and 4 bases at J, with 7 bases between the two ends. This CDR3 contains 13 residues. The CDR3 reads CASSSRGTGELFF. CDR3 sequence (DNA): TGTGCCAGCAGCTCACGAGGCACCGGGGAGCTGTTTTTT.

In its sample, this clone was seen a few times. In DNA, the CDR3 is TGTGCCAGCAGCCGACAGGGGGGCACTGAAGCTTTCTTT. Its translation: CASSRQGGTEAFF. This rearrangement joins TRBV6-1 to TRBJ1-1; TRBD1 matches at 9 bases. The V gene's germline CDR1 is MNHNS and CDR2 SASEGT. The CDR3 sequence is 13 residues long. Trimming at V came to 6 bases and at J to 4 bases, leaving 3 bases not matched to a gene.

This clone has only one observation. The chain recombines TRBV12-5 with TRBJ2-3, with 16 bases aligning to TRBD2. The junction had 4 bases not matched to a gene; V was cut back by 6 bases and J by 1 base. Germline lookup yields CDR1 LGHNT and CDR2 FRNRAP. CDR3 length equals 17 residues. The CDR3 nucleotides read TGTGCTAGTGGCCCTGGGACTAGCGGGAGGGGCACAGATACGCAGTATTTT. Protein: CASGPGTSGRGTDTQYF.

V is TRBV5-1 and J is TRBJ2-7; TRBD1 might be the D (6 bases). There are 14 residues in the CDR3. CDR1 SGHRS and CDR2 YFSETQ come from the germline V gene. V shed 4 bases and J shed 0 bases, with 11 bases lying between them. CDR3 in DNA: TGCGCCAGCAGCGCCAGGGGAAGCTCCTACGAGCAGTACTTC. It yields the protein CASSARGSSYEQYF. The entire variable domain, with the rest obtained from reference TRBV5-1 and TRBJ2-7, is as follows: KAGVTQTPRYLIKTRGQQVTLSCSPISGHRSVSWYQQTPGQGLQFLFEYFSETQRNKGNFPGRFSGRQFSNSRSEMNVSTLELGDSALYLCASSARGSSYEQYFGPGTRLTVT.

This clone occurred once. J is TRBJ2-3 and V is TRBV27; 8 positions match TRBD2. Per the germline V gene, CDR1 is MNHEY and CDR2 is SMNVEV (reference sequence). The CDR3 runs 14 residues. The junction had 2 bases not matched to a gene; V was cut back by 2 bases and J by 4 bases. CDR3 protein: CASSLSGRPDTQYF. In nucleotides, the CDR3 is TGTGCCAGCAGTTTAAGCGGGAGACCAGATACGCAGTATTTT.